The 26 T cell receptor beta chains listed next were all sequenced from one sample in a study of blood T cell repertoires in COVID-19. TCRdb's copy holds only in-frame clones and misses some; the assay was immunoSEQ multiplex PCR. This sample has around 320,000 clones, with approximately 91% found just once. Specimen: PBMCs or T cells enriched from blood (not recorded which). These receptors all stem from a woman in her 30s who had been exposed to COVID-19.

V and J are TRBV7-2 and TRBJ1-5; 11 bases map to TRBD1. This CDR3 is 19 amino acids long. Germline-derived CDR1 and CDR2 are SGHTA and FQGNSA. V trimming: 1 base; J trimming: 2 bases; junction bases outside the gene matches: 10. CDR3 amino acids: CASSLGGLGQGAGNQPQHF. The CDR3 region has the DNA TGTGCCAGCAGCTTAGGGGGTTTAGGACAGGGGGCTGGCAATCAGCCCCAGCATTTT.

The chain has TRBV4-1 and TRBJ2-3; D is perhaps TRBD2 (5 bases). CDR3 length: 16 residues. The V and J ends lost 0 bases and 4 bases respectively, with 14 bases between them. CDR1 is MGHRA and CDR2 is YSYEKL in the germline V gene. This CDR3 reads CASSQELGLRADTQYF. For the CDR3, the DNA is TGCGCCAGCAGCCAAGAACTAGGTCTTAGGGCAGATACGCAGTATTTT.

A few counts support this clone. This chain joins TRBV5-1 and TRBJ1-1; 8 positions agree with TRBD1. Germline V gives CDR1 SGHRS, CDR2 YFSETQ. The CDR3 covers 15 residues. J lost 0 bases, V lost 6 bases, and 7 bases had no gene match. The CDR3 region has the DNA TGCGCCAGCACCAGCCGACAGGGGTTGAACACTGAAGCTTTCTTT. It specifies CASTSRQGLNTEAFF.

Worth noting for this clone: The junction departs from germline at one end; a sequencing error may be responsible. The V gene is TRBV5-4, the J gene TRBJ1-1; perhaps TRBD1 as D (6 bases). The CDR3 spans 13 residues. Germline assignment: CDR1 SGHNT and CDR2 YYREEE (reference sequence). CDR3 in DNA: TGTGCAAGCAAGGGGGATTCGAACACTGAAGCTTTCTTT. It translates to CASKGDSNTEAFF.

The chain links TRBV19 to TRBJ1-5; possible D gene TRBD1, 5 bases. CDR1 and CDR2 from the germline V gene are LNHDA and SQIVND (reference sequence). The ends were cut back, 6 bases at V and 2 bases at J, with 11 bases in the middle. There are 14 residues in the CDR3. The CDR3 DNA is TGTGCCAGTAGGACGTTCAGGGGCAATCAGCCCCAGCATTTT. Translated, it gives CASRTFRGNQPQHF.

CDR3 in amino acids: CASSMERSAGELFF. The DNA of the CDR3 is TGCGCCAGCAGCATGGAGAGATCTGCCGGGGAGCTGTTTTTT. The chain employs TRBV5-1 and TRBJ2-2; D remains unclear. The CDR3 contains 14 residues. V was shortened by 4 bases and J by 6 bases, with 13 bases between the two germline ends. Germline CDR1 is SGHRS and CDR2 is YFSETQ.

This chain links TRBV19 with TRBJ1-1, with D perhaps TRBD1 (5 bases). The germline CDR1 and CDR2 sequences are LNHDA and SQIVND (reference sequence). The CDR3 loop spans 15 amino acids. The germline V and J ends were trimmed by 7 bases and 0 bases, with 15 bases remaining between them. The CDR3 DNA reads as TGTGCCAGTACCAAGTCCAGGGAAGTGAACACTGAAGCTTTCTTT. Translated: CASTKSREVNTEAFF. The whole variable domain, filled in from reference TRBV19 and TRBJ1-1, reads DGGITQSPKYLFRKEGQNVTLSCEQNLNHDAMYWYRQDPGQGLRLIYYSQIVNDFQKGDIAEGYSVSREKKESFPLTVTSAQKNPTAFYLCASTKSREVNTEAFFGQGTRLTVV.

The chain has TRBV3-1 (or the pseudogene TRBV3-2) and TRBJ2-7; 9 bases agree with TRBD1. The CDR3 consists of 14 residues. The germline gives CDR1 LGHDT, CDR2 YNNKEL (reference sequence). After removal of 3 bases from V and 2 bases from J, the junction contained 2 bases not matched to a gene. The CDR3 sequence: CASSQGTGPYEQYF. The DNA for the CDR3 is TGTGCCAGCAGCCAGGGGACAGGGCCCTACGAGCAGTACTTC.

The chain recombines TRBV27 with TRBJ1-1; D uncertain. The length of the CDR3 is 15 residues. Trimming shortened V by 1 base and J by 5 bases, and 14 bases separated the two germline ends. Germline loops: CDR1 MNHEY, CDR2 SMNVEV (reference sequence). DNA for the CDR3: TGTGCCAGCAGTTTATACCAGCGCAGAGGTACTGAAGCTTTCTTT. Translated, it gives CASSLYQRRGTEAFF.

The genes are TRBV5-8 and TRBJ1-2, with a tentative D call TRBD1 (6 bases). Trimming took off 1 base at V and 3 bases at J, with 13 bases between the two ends. Germline assignment: CDR1 SGHTS and CDR2 YDEGEE. This CDR3 has 15 amino acids. The CDR3 is CASSLTGQWDYGYTF. In nucleotides, the CDR3 is TGTGCCAGCAGCTTGACCGGACAGTGGGACTATGGCTACACCTTC.

The chain links TRBV28 to TRBJ1-2; D remains unclear. V lost 5 bases to trimming and J lost 3 bases, with 7 bases between them. From germline, CDR1 is MDHEN and CDR2 SYDVKM. The CDR3 runs 12 residues. The CDR3 loop is CASSITDYGYTF. The CDR3 nucleotides are TGTGCCAGCAGTATCACAGACTATGGCTACACCTTC.

This clone has only a few counts. The rearrangement uses TRBV9 and TRBJ1-1, with a possible D match to TRBD1 (5 bases). CDR1 is SGDLS, CDR2 YYNGEE, per germline. V was clipped by 4 bases and J by 11 bases, with 15 bases between them. The CDR3 runs 12 residues. Here the CDR3 reads CASSPPDSRAFF. The CDR3 nucleotides read TGTGCCAGCAGCCCCCCCGACAGTCGGGCTTTCTTT.

The chain recombines TRBV5-1 with TRBJ1-2, with D maybe TRBD1 (6 bases). CDR1 SGHRS and CDR2 YFSETQ come from the germline V gene. This CDR3 spans 16 amino acids. V lost 3 bases and J lost 2, with 17 bases in between. The DNA of the CDR3 is TGCGCCAGCAGCTCCGGCGGACAGACCCTCAACTATGGCTACACCTTC. Translation gives CASSSGGQTLNYGYTF.

J is TRBJ1-4 and V is TRBV4-1; 9 bases align to TRBD1. V gave up 4 bases and J gave up 5 bases; unmatched junction bases: 8. This CDR3 is 16 amino acids long. Germline V gene sequence: CDR1 MGHRA, CDR2 YSYEKL. The CDR3 is CASSRPDRGANEKLFF. CDR3 bases: TGCGCCAGCAGCCGGCCGGACAGGGGCGCAAATGAAAAACTGTTTTTT.

The J gene is TRBJ2-5, the V gene TRBV7-2; 9 bases line up with TRBD2. The V segment lost 0 bases and the J segment 1 base; nucleotides outside the gene matches: 3. The CDR3 has 16 amino acids. Germline loops: CDR1 SGHTA, CDR2 FQGNSA. The DNA of the CDR3 is TGTGCCAGCAGCTTAGCCCTAGCGGGGAGCCAAGAGACCCAGTACTTC. Its protein is CASSLALAGSQETQYF.

The chain employs TRBV19 and TRBJ1-2; 7 bases fit TRBD1. The CDR3 is 16 amino acids. Germline CDR1 LNHDA, CDR2 SQIVND (reference sequence). After removal of 1 base from V and 8 bases from J, the junction contained 13 bases not matched to a gene. CDR3 residues: CASSIGRTGSVVGYTF. The CDR3 DNA reads as TGTGCCAGTAGTATAGGGCGGACAGGCTCGGTGGTGGGCTACACCTTC.

The J gene is TRBJ2-7, the V gene TRBV5-6; the match to TRBD1 covers 9 bases. CDR1 and CDR2 from the germline V gene are SGHDT and YYEEEE. This CDR3 has 14 residues. Trimming cost V 0 bases and J 2 bases; bases outside gene matches: 0. The CDR3 DNA follows: TGTGCCAGCAGCTTGGGGGACAGGGCCTACGAGCAGTACTTC. Amino acids: CASSLGDRAYEQYF. Filled out from reference TRBV5-6 and TRBJ2-7, the complete variable domain reads DAGVTQSPTHLIKTRGQQVTLRCSPKSGHDTVSWYQQALGQGPQFIFQYYEEEERQRGNFPDRFSGHQFPNYSSELNVNALLLGDSALYLCASSLGDRAYEQYFGPGTRLTVT.

Within the sample, this clone is medium-sized. The chain joins TRBV27 to TRBJ2-3; 8 positions match TRBD2. The CDR3 loop spans 16 amino acids. Per the germline V gene, CDR1 is MNHEY and CDR2 is SMNVEV (reference sequence). V lost 3 bases, J lost 3 bases, and 8 bases stayed unmatched. The CDR3 region is CASSLAKVAGTDTQYF. CDR3 DNA: TGTGCCAGCAGTTTGGCAAAGGTAGCGGGAACAGATACGCAGTATTTT.

The rearrangement uses TRBV19 and TRBJ1-1; no definite D call. Germline assignment: CDR1 LNHDA and CDR2 SQIVND (reference sequence). The CDR3 length is 14 residues. V dropped 3 bases and J dropped 3 bases, with 11 bases sitting between them. The CDR3 DNA follows: TGTGCCAGTAGTATTCCCGGAGGGCACACTGAAGCTTTCTTT. Protein sequence: CASSIPGGHTEAFF.

This chain connects TRBV10-2 to TRBJ2-1; D might be TRBD1 (5 bases). There are 12 residues in the CDR3. The germline V gene encodes CDR1 WSHSY and CDR2 SAAADI. Trimming removed 3 bases at V and 9 bases at J, with 9 bases between. CDR3 amino acids: CASSDRQSEQFF. In DNA, the CDR3 is TGCGCCAGCAGTGATAGACAGTCTGAGCAGTTCTTC.

V gene TRBV6-4 combines with J gene TRBJ2-4; possible D gene TRBD1, 6 bases. Germline-derived CDR1 and CDR2 are MRHNA and SNTAGT. The CDR3 consists of 14 residues. V was pared by 3 bases and J by 1 base, with 7 bases between. This CDR3 is CASSDTGAKNIQYF. The CDR3 nucleotides are TGTGCCAGCAGTGATACAGGGGCCAAAAACATTCAGTACTTC.

V and J are TRBV4-1 and TRBJ2-7, with D tentatively TRBD2 (6 bases). This CDR3 region has 15 residues. V shed 0 bases and J shed 7 bases, with 16 bases lying between them. CDR1 and CDR2 from the germline V gene are MGHRA and YSYEKL. For the CDR3, the DNA is TGCGCCAGCAGCCAAGATCTAGCGAGACAGCGGGAGCAGTACTTC. This codes for CASSQDLARQREQYF.

The chain combines TRBV5-6 with TRBJ2-7; D not resolved. Per the germline V gene, CDR1 is SGHDT and CDR2 is YYEEEE. The CDR3 is 14 amino acids. V lost 0 bases, J lost 2 bases, and 9 bases lay in between. The CDR3 spells CASSLGPGAYEQYF. The CDR3 DNA follows: TGTGCCAGCAGCTTGGGCCCAGGTGCCTACGAGCAGTACTTC.

This chain uses TRBV7-6 with TRBJ2-3; 8 nucleotides match TRBD1. This CDR3 has 17 residues. The germline CDR1 and CDR2 sequences are SGHVS and FNYEAQ. The V and J ends lost 2 bases and 2 bases, in that order; junction bases with no gene match: 9. The CDR3 is CASSLTPTGENTDTQYF. DNA for the CDR3: TGTGCCAGCAGCTTAACCCCGACAGGGGAAAACACAGATACGCAGTATTTT.

The CDR3 region has the DNA TGTGCCAGCAGTTTAGGATTGGGCGGGGGGTATTTT. Amino acids: CASSLGLGGGYF. The chain carries TRBV28 and TRBJ2-3, with 7 nucleotides matching TRBD2. J lost 14 bases, V lost 2 bases, and 7 bases had no gene match. Germline V gene sequence: CDR1 MDHEN, CDR2 SYDVKM. The CDR3 sequence is 12 residues long.

The rearrangement joins TRBV7-6 to TRBJ1-6; D call uncertain. V dropped 1 base and J dropped 7 bases, with 11 bases sitting between them. Germline V CDR1 and CDR2: SGHVS, FNYEAQ. There are 15 residues in the CDR3. Here the CDR3 reads CASSLELVSNSPLHF. The CDR3 DNA reads as TGTGCCAGCAGCTTAGAGCTGGTTTCGAATTCACCCCTCCACTTT.